The 21 T cell receptor beta chains reported below all come from one sample, sequenced in a study of blood T cell repertoires in COVID-19. Method: immunoSEQ multiplex PCR; TCRdb's copy keeps in-frame clones and lacks some. The table shows some 300,000 clones, with about nine tenths occurring only once. Sequencing was performed on peripheral blood. Receptors were obtained from a woman in her twenties or thirties who had recovered from COVID-19.

The chain couples TRBV4-1 to TRBJ2-3; TRBD1 aligns across 9 bases. The CDR3 runs to 15 residues. Germline loops: CDR1 MGHRA, CDR2 YSYEKL. With 4 bases clipped from V and 6 bases from J, the junction kept 8 bases outside the gene matches. The CDR3 reads CASSPGQGRWDTQYF. The CDR3 region has the DNA TGCGCCAGCAGCCCGGGACAGGGTCGCTGGGATACGCAGTATTTT.

J is TRBJ2-7 and V is TRBV5-1; 7 positions agree with TRBD1. Unmatched junction bases numbered 12, after V lost 5 bases and J lost 4 bases. Germline-derived CDR1 and CDR2 are SGHRS and YFSETQ. This CDR3 region has 15 residues. This chain's CDR3 is CASRKGDRASYEQYF. DNA of the CDR3: TGCGCCAGCAGGAAAGGAGACAGGGCATCGTACGAGCAGTACTTC.

The chain combines TRBV7-2 with TRBJ1-3; D is uncertain. V was cut by 3 bases and J by 0 bases, with 12 bases left in between. Germline V CDR1 and CDR2: SGHTA, FQGNSA. There are 16 residues in the CDR3. CDR3 sequence (DNA): TGTGCCAGCAGCTTGCGCCCGGCGGCCTCTGGAAACACCATATATTTT. It translates to CASSLRPAASGNTIYF. The whole variable domain, filled in from reference TRBV7-2 and TRBJ1-3, reads GAGVSQSPSNKVTEKGKDVELRCDPISGHTALYWYRQSLGQGLEFLIYFQGNSAPDKSGLPSDRFSAERTGGSVSTLTIQRTQQEDSAVYLCASSLRPAASGNTIYFGEGSWLTVV.

The chain uses TRBV10-3 and TRBJ1-1, with 7 positions matching TRBD1. Unmatched junction bases numbered 1, after V lost 3 bases and J lost 0 bases. Germline V CDR1 and CDR2: ENHRY, SYGVKD. This CDR3 is 14 amino acids long. CDR3 DNA sequence: TGTGCCATCAGTGACGGGACAGTGAACACTGAAGCTTTCTTT. It encodes CAISDGTVNTEAFF.

The V call is TRBV18, the J call TRBJ1-3; unclear D gene. The CDR3 is made up of 15 amino acids. V shed 2 bases and J shed 0 bases, with 8 bases lying between them. Germline V gene data show CDR1 as KGHSH and CDR2 as LQKENI. CDR3 amino acids: CASSPGSYSGNTIYF. CDR3 nucleotide sequence: TGTGCCAGCTCACCAGGGAGTTACTCTGGAAACACCATATATTTT.

The chain employs TRBV5-6 and TRBJ1-5; 12 bases line up with TRBD1. Germline lookup yields CDR1 SGHDT and CDR2 YYEEEE. The junction had 7 bases not matched to a gene; V was cut back by 3 bases and J by 6 bases. The CDR3 covers 16 residues. CDR3 amino acids: CASSSGTGGASQPQHF. DNA of the CDR3: TGTGCCAGCAGCTCAGGGACAGGGGGCGCGAGTCAGCCCCAGCATTTT.

The CDR3 region has the DNA TGTGCCAGTAGTATAGGGCAGTTCACCGGGGAGCTGTTTTTT. This codes for CASSIGQFTGELFF. This chain joins TRBV19 and TRBJ2-2; D unclear. The germline V gene has CDR1 LNHDA and CDR2 SQIVND (reference sequence). The CDR3 sequence is 14 residues long. V lost 1 base and J lost 4, with 7 bases in between.

The V call is TRBV5-6, the J call TRBJ2-7; TRBD1 might be the D (6 bases). The V gene's germline CDR1 is SGHDT and CDR2 YYEEEE. V gave up 5 bases and J gave up 5 bases, with 17 bases separating them. There are 14 residues in the CDR3. This CDR3 is CASSRGGAYHEQYF. CDR3 DNA: TGTGCCAGCAGTAGAGGGGGAGCCTACCACGAGCAGTACTTC. Based on the CDR3 plus reference TRBV5-6 and TRBJ2-7, the full variable domain is DAGVTQSPTHLIKTRGQQVTLRCSPKSGHDTVSWYQQALGQGPQFIFQYYEEEERQRGNFPDRFSGHQFPNYSSELNVNALLLGDSALYLCASSRGGAYHEQYFGPGTRLTVT.

This clone was counted a few times. The CDR3 DNA follows: TGTGCCACCAGTGACTCCAGACCACAACAGAACTATGGCTACACCTTC. It specifies CATSDSRPQQNYGYTF. The chain combines TRBV24-1 with TRBJ1-2; D gene uncertain. Germline V lookup: CDR1 KGHDR, CDR2 SFDVKD. The V end lost 4 bases, the J end lost 2 bases, and 16 bases lay between the germline ends. The CDR3 extends over 16 amino acids.

This rearrangement joins TRBV6-6 to TRBJ2-7; TRBD1 matches at 8 bases. The CDR3 is made up of 11 amino acids. Trimming at V came to 10 bases and at J to 5 bases, leaving 4 bases not matched to a gene. The germline V gene has CDR1 MNHNY and CDR2 SVGAGI (reference sequence). The CDR3: CATQDRDEQYF. The DNA of the CDR3 is TGTGCCACTCAGGACAGGGACGAGCAGTACTTC.

The chain employs TRBV19 and TRBJ1-1; the match to TRBD1 covers 7 bases. The CDR3 has 14 residues. Germline loops: CDR1 LNHDA, CDR2 SQIVND (reference sequence). With 3 bases clipped from V and 4 bases from J, the junction kept 5 bases outside the gene matches. CDR3 loop: CASSIDRVATEAFF. CDR3 bases: TGTGCCAGTAGTATCGACAGGGTGGCCACTGAAGCTTTCTTT.

The rearrangement links TRBV7-8 to TRBJ2-5, with no clear D. The length of the CDR3 is 13 residues. The germline V gene has CDR1 SGHVS and CDR2 FQNEAQ. Deletions cut 5 bases from V and 3 bases from J, with 10 bases between. In DNA, the CDR3 is TGTGCCAGCAGCCCATGGCAGGAAGAGACCCAGTACTTC. It yields the protein CASSPWQEETQYF. Full variable domain (remainder filled in from reference TRBV7-8 and TRBJ2-5): GAGVSQSPRYKVAKRGQDVALRCDPISGHVSLFWYQQALGQGPEFLTYFQNEAQLDKSGLPSDRFFAERPEGSVSTLKIQRTQQEDSAVYLCASSPWQEETQYFGPGTRLLVL.

Only one count was recorded for this clone. The CDR3 is CASSLQGNVNTEAFF. The CDR3 nucleotides are TGTGCCAGCAGCCTACAGGGTAACGTGAACACTGAAGCTTTCTTT. The V and J genes are TRBV6-5 and TRBJ1-1; D is possibly TRBD1 (6 bases). The CDR3 length is 15 residues. Germline CDR1 reads MNHEY; CDR2 reads SVGAGI. V lost 6 bases, J lost 0 bases, and 14 bases lay in between.

The sample holds one count of this clone. This chain uses TRBV5-1 with TRBJ2-5, with 7 bases lining up with TRBD2. Germline lookup yields CDR1 SGHRS and CDR2 YFSETQ. With 1 base clipped from V and 0 bases from J, the junction kept 9 bases outside the gene matches. The CDR3 has 17 amino acids. Here the CDR3 reads CASSLSVAGGYQETQYF. Written as DNA, the CDR3 is TGCGCCAGCAGCTTGTCCGTGGCCGGGGGGTACCAAGAGACCCAGTACTTC.

For the CDR3, the DNA is TGTGCCAGCAGCTTGCAGCGGGGCCTACGGTACCAAGAGACCCAGTACTTC. Amino acid sequence: CASSLQRGLRYQETQYF. The chain recombines TRBV7-4 with TRBJ2-5, with 7 nucleotides matching TRBD2. J gave up 0 bases and V 3 bases, and 10 bases lay outside the gene matches. The CDR3 has 17 amino acids. Per the germline V gene, CDR1 is SGHVT and CDR2 is SQSDAQ.

The V gene is TRBV28, the J gene TRBJ2-7; D is perhaps TRBD1 (6 bases). The CDR3 totals 14 residues. V was pared by 4 bases and J by 3 bases, with 13 bases between. Per germline, CDR1 MDHEN and CDR2 SYDVKM. This CDR3 is CASSSLRGDYEQYF. The CDR3 DNA sequence: TGTGCCAGCAGTTCGCTCAGGGGCGACTACGAGCAGTACTTC.

This chain connects TRBV10-1 to TRBJ2-7; 7 bases fit TRBD1. Per germline, CDR1 WNHNN and CDR2 SYGVQD (reference sequence). The CDR3 has 14 amino acids. For the CDR3, the DNA is TGCGCCAGCAGTGATTCGACCACAGGGGTACTCTCCTATGTG. This translates into CASSDSTTGVLSYV.

The rearrangement uses TRBV28 and TRBJ2-5; tentatively, D is TRBD2 (5 bases). Per the germline V gene, CDR1 is MDHEN and CDR2 is SYDVKM. This CDR3 is 15 amino acids long. V was trimmed by 4 bases and J by 7 bases, leaving 19 bases between them. CDR3 protein: CASSSPREGAGTQYF. The CDR3 nucleotides read TGTGCCAGCAGTTCACCTCGCGAGGGAGCCGGGACCCAGTACTTC.

The chain combines TRBV4-1 with TRBJ1-4; no clear D. The V end lost 3 bases, the J end lost 5 bases, and 13 bases lay between the germline ends. This CDR3 is built from 15 residues. Germline values: CDR1 MGHRA, CDR2 YSYEKL. CDR3 protein: CASSQYYGSNEKLFF. The CDR3 DNA follows: TGCGCCAGCAGCCAGTACTATGGGTCGAATGAAAAACTGTTTTTT.

CDR3 bases: TGTGCCAGTAGTATGGCGGGGACAGGGCCACCGGAAGCTTTCTTT. Translating it yields CASSMAGTGPPEAFF. This sequence joins TRBV19 and TRBJ1-1; TRBD1 aligns across 9 bases. V shed 3 bases and J 8 bases; nucleotides not matched to a gene: 10. This CDR3 spans 15 amino acids. CDR1 and CDR2 (germline): LNHDA, SQIVND (reference sequence).

The chain combines TRBV18 with TRBJ2-1; TRBD1 matches 9 bases. The V gene's germline CDR1 is KGHSH and CDR2 LQKENI. This CDR3 has 16 amino acids. The V and J ends lost 4 bases and 6 bases, in that order; junction bases with no gene match: 10. The CDR3 DNA follows: TGTGCCAGCTCACTCATTATCGGACAGGGGATCAATGAGCAGTTCTTC. This sequence encodes CASSLIIGQGINEQFF.